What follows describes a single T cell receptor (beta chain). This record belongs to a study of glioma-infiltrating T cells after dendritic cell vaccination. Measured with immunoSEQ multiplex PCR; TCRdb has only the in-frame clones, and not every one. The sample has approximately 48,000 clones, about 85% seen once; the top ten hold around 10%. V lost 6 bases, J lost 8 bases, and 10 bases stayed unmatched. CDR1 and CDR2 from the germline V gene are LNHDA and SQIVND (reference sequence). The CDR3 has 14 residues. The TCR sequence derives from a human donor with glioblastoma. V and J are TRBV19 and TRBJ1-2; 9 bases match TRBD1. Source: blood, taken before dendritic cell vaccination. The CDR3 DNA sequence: TGTGCCAGTAGCACGTACGGGACAGGGTACGGCTACACCTTC. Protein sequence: CASSTYGTGYGYTF. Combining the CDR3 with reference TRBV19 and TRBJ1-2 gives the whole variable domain DGGITQSPKYLFRKEGQNVTLSCEQNLNHDAMYWYRQDPGQGLRLIYYSQIVNDFQKGDIAEGYSVSREKKESFPLTVTSAQKNPTAFYLCASSTYGTGYGYTFGSGTRLTVV.